Each of the 26 T cell receptor beta chains below was sequenced from the same sample in a study of tumor-infiltrating lymphocytes in primary liver carcinoma. Starting from approximately 470 ng of total RNA, TCR beta cDNA was produced with a primer in the constant region. Slightly modified ARM-PCR with three nested multiplex PCR rounds yielded TCR beta libraries. The opening two PCR rounds, 10 cycles each, paired TRBV1-TRBV30 forward primers with a C-beta reverse primer. Via MiXCR, TCRdb re-called the multiplex PCR reads, giving one row per CDR3 protein. The sample lists approximately 92,000 distinct CDR3 sequences; about 70% were seen once. Co-extracting RNA and DNA was done with roughly 17-32 mg of unsorted bulk tissue as input. The source material was liver tumor tissue from sampling region 5. Subset in this sample: tumor region T5, tumor centre. These receptors were taken from a woman aged 60-75 years with primary liver carcinoma and hepatitis B virus infection.

With regard to this clonotype: The final CDR3 position lacks the conserved phenylalanine or tryptophan, pointing to a likely read error. It is unclear where the CDR3 begins or ends on the DNA, so no DNA is shown, and the CDR3 is as TCRdb lists it. The chain couples TRBV4-1 to TRBJ2-2. The CDR3 spans 16 amino acids, including both terminal residues. Germline lookup yields CDR1 MGHRA and CDR2 YSYEKL. This CDR3 is CTSSQEGIADTGELLL.

The V and J genes are TRBV11-2 and TRBJ2-7; D is uncertain. CDR1 SGHAT and CDR2 FQNNGV come from the germline V gene. V shed 0 bases and J shed 6 bases, with 15 bases lying between them. This CDR3 region has 15 residues. CDR3 protein: CASSLDPDHTCEQYF. The DNA for the CDR3 is TGTGCCAGCAGCTTAGACCCAGACCATACGTGCGAGCAGTACTTC.

Only a few counts were recorded for this clonotype. A read error is possible here, since a much larger clone lies one base away. The genes are TRBV5-4 and TRBJ2-1; D might be TRBD1 (6 bases). Germline CDR1 and CDR2: SGHNT and YYREEE (reference sequence). The CDR3 runs to 13 residues. Trimming left V 5 bases short and J 5 bases short, with 11 bases between. The DNA of the CDR3 is TGTGCCAGCAGGAGACAGGTAGACAATGAGCAGTTCTTC. Protein: CASRRQVDNEQFF.

About this clonotype: Germline is not matched at one junction end, which may reflect a read error. The rearrangement links TRBV6-1 to TRBJ1-6; 8 bases fit TRBD1. CDR1 is MNHNS and CDR2 is SASEGT in the germline V gene. The CDR3 length is 14 residues. CDR3 DNA sequence: TGTGCCAGTAGAAGGGACAGGAATAATTCACCCCTCCAGTTT. Its protein is CASRRDRNNSPLQF.

As concerns this clonotype: Because the CDR3 is missing its conserved closing phenylalanine or tryptophan, this is likely a read error. The genes are TRBV11-2 and TRBJ1-1; D is undetermined. Per the germline V gene, CDR1 is SGHAT and CDR2 is FQNNGV. The CDR3 runs 13 residues. Trimming left V 0 bases short and J 6 bases short, with 8 bases between. CDR3 in amino acids: CASSLERSSEAFS. Written as DNA, the CDR3 is TGTGCCAGCAGCTTAGAGAGGTCTTCTGAAGCTTTCTCT.

This clonotype was seen ten or more times. The V and J genes are TRBV12-3 or TRBV12-4 and TRBJ2-2; TRBD1 matches 10 bases. V gave up 6 bases and J gave up 4 bases; unmatched junction bases: 11. There are 17 residues in the CDR3. CDR3 sequence reads: CASSPTTGTGVTGELFF. CDR3 nucleotides: TGTGCCAGCAGCCCAACTACCGGGACAGGGGTCACCGGGGAGCTGTTTTTT.

Notes on this clonotype: This may be a read error, as it is one base from a much larger clone. The chain links TRBV11-3 to TRBJ2-7; D might be TRBD1 or TRBD2, each matching 5 bases. Germline V gene data show CDR1 as SGHNT and CDR2 as YENEEA. The CDR3 consists of 15 residues. The CDR3, as DNA: TGTGCCAGCAGCCTGGAACCCCTAGGGACCTACGAGCACTACTTC. Amino acids: CASSLEPLGTYEHYF.

This clonotype was observed many times. This chain joins TRBV7-9 and TRBJ2-7, with TRBD1 matching 10 bases. With V trimmed by 5 bases and J by 0 bases, 4 bases remained unmatched. CDR3 size: 15 residues. In germline, CDR1 is SEHNR, CDR2 FQNEAQ (reference sequence). The CDR3 DNA follows: TGTGCCAGCAGCCGGACAGGGGGAACCTCCTACGAGCAGTACTTC. Residues: CASSRTGGTSYEQYF.

Notes on this clonotype: One end of the junction is discordant with germline, which a read error may explain. This chain links TRBV14 with TRBJ1-4; D possibly corresponds to TRBD1 (5 bases). Per germline, CDR1 SGHDN and CDR2 FVKESK. The CDR3 is 13 amino acids. The CDR3 DNA follows: TGTGGCACCCGGAAAGGACAAACGGAAATACTGTTTTTT. Translated, it gives CGTRKGQTEILFF.

This clonotype was seen a handful of times. The chain employs TRBV18 and TRBJ1-1, with TRBD1 matching over 7 bases. This CDR3 has 14 amino acids. The germline CDR1 and CDR2 sequences are KGHSH and LQKENI. The J segment lost 6 bases and the V segment lost 4 bases, leaving 8 bases of the junction unmatched. CDR3 region: CASSLRTGQAEAFF. The CDR3 DNA follows: TGTGCCAGCTCACTTCGGACAGGCCAGGCTGAAGCTTTCTTT.

V is TRBV9 and J is TRBJ1-3; D not certain. Germline assignment: CDR1 SGDLS and CDR2 YYNGEE. This CDR3 spans 14 amino acids. The V end lost 3 bases, the J end lost 5 bases, and 12 bases lay between the germline ends. Here the CDR3 reads CASSAPGSRNTIYF. The CDR3 DNA is TGTGCCAGCAGCGCCCCCGGGAGCAGAAACACCATATATTTT.

The table lists this clonotype with a few counts. This sequence joins TRBV7-3 and TRBJ1-1, with D possibly matching TRBD1 (6 bases). V gave up 2 bases and J gave up 3 bases, with 10 bases separating them. Germline CDR1 reads SGHTA; CDR2 reads FQGTGA. The CDR3 is 14 residues long. The CDR3, as DNA: TGTGCCAGCAGCTTATCCGGGGGCGACACTGAAGCTTTCTTT. It is translated as CASSLSGGDTEAFF.

In the case of this clonotype: A read error may be the cause here, since a much bigger clone is one base away. This rearrangement joins TRBV5-4 to TRBJ1-1; weak D call: TRBD1 (6 bases). This CDR3 is 15 amino acids long. Germline CDR1 and CDR2: SGHNT and YYREEE (reference sequence). CDR3 nucleotide sequence: TGTGCCAGCAGCTTGACGGGGCAGGGGCGGACTGAAGCTCTCTTT. This translates into CASSLTGQGRTEALF.

A remark on this clonotype: The CDR3 does not end in the conserved phenylalanine or tryptophan, so this is likely a read error. The J gene is TRBJ1-1, the V gene TRBV28; D not resolved. The CDR3 spans 16 residues. CDR1 and CDR2 (germline): MDHEN, SYDVKM. V lost 1 base to trimming and J lost 5 bases, with 17 bases between them. The CDR3 loop reads CASSLSLSFGWTEAFY. As DNA, the CDR3 is TGTGCCAGCAGTTTATCCCTAAGTTTCGGGTGGACTGAAGCTTTCTAT.

V is TRBV10-1 and J is TRBJ2-7; D is uncertain. Trimming left V 4 bases short and J 0 bases short, with 22 bases between. CDR1 is WNHNN and CDR2 is SYGVQD in the germline V gene (reference sequence). The CDR3 spans 18 residues. CDR3 sequence (DNA): TGCGCCAGCAGTGTGAGTCGAACAAACCCAACAAGCTCCTACGAGCAGTACTTC. Its protein product is CASSVSRTNPTSSYEQYF.

A word on this clonotype: A much larger clonotype is one base distant, so this may be a read error. The V gene is TRBV29-1, the J gene TRBJ2-7; 7 bases fit TRBD2. J gave up 9 bases and V 8 bases, and 13 bases lay outside the gene matches. Per the germline V gene, CDR1 is SQVTM and CDR2 is ANQGSEA. This CDR3 contains 12 residues. CDR3 amino acids: CSHRTRRGGQYF. The DNA of the CDR3 is TGCAGCCATCGGACTAGGAGGGGCGGGCAGTACTTC.

With regard to this clonotype: This may be a read error: a much more frequent sequence differs by one nucleotide. The rearrangement uses TRBV5-1 and TRBJ2-2; 8 bases line up with TRBD2. CDR1 is SGHRS, CDR2 YFSETQ, per germline. The junction had 11 bases not matched to a gene; V was cut back by 4 bases and J by 6 bases. This CDR3 is built from 16 residues. The CDR3 DNA reads TGCGCCAGCAGCCCGCGGTTTTCGGGGGGGCCCGGGGAGCTGTTTTTT. Translating it yields CASSPRFSGGPGELFF. Filled out from reference TRBV5-1 and TRBJ2-2, the complete variable domain reads KAGVTQTPRYLIKTRGQQVTLSCSPISGHRSVSWYQQTPGQGLQFLFEYFSETQRNKGNFPGRFSGRQFSNSRSEMNVSTLELGDSALYLCASSPRFSGGPGELFFGEGSRLTVL.

This clonotype was recorded at least ten times. The rearrangement links TRBV2 to TRBJ2-3, with D maybe TRBD2 (6 bases). The CDR3 is 17 residues long. V lost 5 bases and J 0 bases, leaving 18 bases between the germline ends. The germline CDR1 and CDR2 sequences are SNHLY and FYNNEI. CDR3 sequence (DNA): TGTGCCAGCAGTACCGTCGCGGGCAGCGGGAGCACAGATACGCAGTATTTT. It is translated as CASSTVAGSGSTDTQYF. Supplemented by reference TRBV2 and TRBJ2-3, the full variable domain reads EPEVTQTPSHQVTQMGQEVILRCVPISNHLYFYWYRQILGQKVEFLVSFYNNEISEKSEIFDDQFSVERPDGSNFTLKIRSTKLEDSAMYFCASSTVAGSGSTDTQYFGPGTRLTVL.

The chain has TRBV6-4 and TRBJ2-4; 9 bases line up with TRBD2. The V gene end was trimmed by 0 bases and the J gene end by 3 bases; junction bases not matched to a gene: 6. The CDR3 is made up of 17 amino acids. CDR1 MRHNA and CDR2 SNTAGT come from the germline V gene. CDR3 DNA sequence: TGTGCCAGCAGTGACTCGGGAGGCGGGAGGGTCAAAAACATTCAGTACTTC. The encoded protein is CASSDSGGGRVKNIQYF.

Notes on this clonotype: Given the absence of the conserved phenylalanine or tryptophan at the CDR3 end, a read error is likely. The rearrangement uses TRBV11-2 and TRBJ2-5, with TRBD2 as a possible D gene (6 bases). V was clipped by 5 bases and J by 5 bases, with 24 bases between them. CDR1 is SGHAT, CDR2 FQNNGV, per germline. This CDR3 has 17 amino acids. The CDR3 region is CASSASLTRGSWETQYI. CDR3 DNA: TGTGCCAGCAGCGCCTCGTTGACTAGAGGGAGTTGGGAGACCCAGTACATC.

Notes on this clonotype: The CDR3 ends on some other residue instead of the conserved phenylalanine or tryptophan, so this is likely a read error. The chain is built from TRBV6-6 and TRBJ2-1; 13 bases fit TRBD2. This CDR3 region has 13 residues. The germline CDR1 and CDR2 sequences are MNHNY and SVGAGI (reference sequence). The CDR3 region is CATGTSGIGEQFS. CDR3 DNA sequence: TGTGCAACTGGGACTAGCGGGATAGGTGAGCAGTTCTCC.

This clonotype has at least ten counts. The chain couples TRBV6-1 to TRBJ2-6; 7 bases match TRBD1. The CDR3 totals 14 residues. From germline, CDR1 is MNHNS and CDR2 SASEGT. The J segment lost 4 bases and the V segment lost 7 bases, leaving 4 bases of the junction unmatched. CDR3 amino acids: CASTLGGGANVLTF. The CDR3, as DNA: TGTGCCAGCACTCTAGGGGGCGGGGCCAACGTCCTGACTTTC.

Details on this clonotype: At one end, the junction sequence differs from germline, possibly due to a read error. This sequence joins TRBV29-1 and TRBJ1-2; D not certain. The CDR3 runs 14 residues. Germline values: CDR1 SQVTM, CDR2 ANQGSEA. CDR3 nucleotide sequence: TGCAGTGTTGGTAGAGACACCCTTAACTATGGCTACACCTTC. As protein: CSVGRDTLNYGYTF.

This chain links TRBV12-3 or TRBV12-4 with TRBJ2-1; D is possibly TRBD2 (6 bases). The CDR3 sequence is 14 residues long. The CDR3 is CARSLGGTDNEQFF. As DNA, the CDR3 is TGTGCTAGGAGTCTCGGCGGGACCGACAATGAGCAGTTCTTC.

As regards this clonotype: The junction departs from germline at one end; a sequencing error may be responsible. This chain uses TRBV11-3 with TRBJ1-4; no clear D gene. The CDR3 contains 14 residues. Germline V gene sequence: CDR1 SGHNT, CDR2 YENEEA. In nucleotides, the CDR3 is TGTGCCAGCAGCCCTCGTGCTTCTGATGGAAAACAGTTTTTT. Translation: CASSPRASDGKQFF. Combining the CDR3 with reference TRBV11-3 and TRBJ1-4 gives the whole variable domain EAGVVQSPRYKIIEKKQPVAFWCNPISGHNTLYWYLQNLGQGPELLIRYENEEAVDDSQLPKDRFSAERLKGVDSTLKIQPAELGDSAVYLCASSPRASDGKQFFGSGTQLSVL.

This chain joins TRBV13 and TRBJ1-4, with 8 bases identical to TRBD1. Germline CDR1 reads PRHDT; CDR2 reads FYEKMQ (reference sequence). The CDR3 is 19 residues long. The V segment lost 5 bases and the J segment 3 bases; nucleotides outside the gene matches: 17. The CDR3 nucleotides are TGTGCCAGCAGCCGTTCGCGCGGCAGGGGGCGAACTTCTAATGAAAAACTGTTTTTT. It is translated as CASSRSRGRGRTSNEKLFF.